This TCR beta chain was observed in a study of cytomegalovirus exposure and HLA in healthy donors. This clone was detected only once. Use of 60 Vbeta and 13 Jbeta primers characterized the PCR. Libraries were prepared by immunoSEQ multiplex PCR; TCRdb keeps only in-frame clonotypes and omits some of them. The sample has about 79,000 clones; 74% are singletons. Healthy bone marrow donors formed the donor group. The junction had 10 bases not matched to a gene; V was cut back by 7 bases and J by 7 bases. The germline V gene encodes CDR1 SQVTM and CDR2 ANQGSEA. The CDR3 totals 13 residues. The chain employs TRBV29-1 and TRBJ2-5, with 9 bases fitting TRBD1. Input material: PBMCs. The TCR originated in a man aged 35 to 55 in good health and CMV-seropositive. CDR3 nucleotide sequence: TGCAGCGCCGACCGGGACAGGGAAGGGACCCAGTACTTC. Its translation: CSADRDREGTQYF.